The source of this TCR beta chain is a study of glioma-infiltrating T cells after dendritic cell vaccination. Study overall: Samples are from glioblastoma patients in Phase I and II dendritic cell vaccine trials. Monocyte-derived dendritic cells, cultured 7 to 8 days with IL-4 and GM-CSF, were pulsed with autologous tumor lysate.

Measured with immunoSEQ multiplex PCR; TCRdb has only the in-frame clones, and not every one. Among 550 to 700 clones listed, 65% to 90% were seen once. This clone was seen more than once but under ten times. V shed 0 bases and J shed 4 bases, with 15 bases lying between them. CDR3 length equals 16 residues. CDR1 and CDR2 (germline): MNHEY, SVGAGI. The receptor's source is a human donor with glioblastoma. The sample was tumor tissue, taken before dendritic cell vaccination. This rearrangement joins TRBV6-5 to TRBJ1-2; D uncertain. The CDR3, as DNA: TGTGCCAGCAGTTACTCGACGGGTATAGGGAGCTATGGCTACACCTTC. It codes for CASSYSTGIGSYGYTF.